The 17 T cell receptor beta chains given below trace back to one sample, sequenced in a study of shared clonotypes between healthy human individuals. The data were produced by immunoSEQ multiplex PCR, yet TCRdb's version contains in-frame clones alone and is incomplete. This table holds about 2.4 million clones, approximately 93% found once. The source material was naive CD4+ T cells from PBMCs. This sample's subset: CD45RA+ positively selected. The source is a young man in good health. Some clones in this sample may be carry-over from other donors' samples.

V usage is TRBV30 and J usage is TRBJ2-7; 10 bases align to TRBD1. Per the germline V gene, CDR1 is GTSNPN and CDR2 is SVGIG (reference sequence). The ends lost 5 bases at V and 5 bases at J; junction bases unmatched: 3. The CDR3 covers 12 residues. CDR3 bases: TGTGCCTGGGGGGACAGGGGAAACGAGCAGTACTTC. Protein sequence: CAWGDRGNEQYF.

On this clone: One end of the junction fails to match germline, which may point to a read error. The chain joins TRBV2 to TRBJ2-3; D might be TRBD2 (6 bases). The germline CDR1 and CDR2 sequences are SNHLY and FYNNEI. The CDR3 covers 14 residues. The CDR3 nucleotides are TGTGCCAGCACTGAACTAGTAAGCGGGGATACGCAGTATTTT. This translates into CASTELVSGDTQYF. The full variable domain, with the rest looked up from reference TRBV2 and TRBJ2-3, is EPEVTQTPSHQVTQMGQEVILRCVPISNHLYFYWYRQILGQKVEFLVSFYNNEISEKSEIFDDQFSVERPDGSNFTLKIRSTKLEDSAMYFCASTELVSGDTQYFGPGTRLTVL.

The chain uses TRBV2 and TRBJ1-1; 9 positions match TRBD1. The CDR3 spans 18 residues. The V gene's germline CDR1 is SNHLY and CDR2 FYNNEI. V was pared by 5 bases and J by 1 base, with 14 bases of the junction left unmatched. The CDR3 region is CASSISGTGRSGNTEAFF. The CDR3 DNA reads as TGTGCCAGCAGTATATCCGGGACAGGGAGGTCTGGGAACACTGAAGCTTTCTTT.

For the CDR3, the DNA is TGTGCCAGCAGCCCCACCCCGAGCGGGGCTAGCACAGATACGCAGTATTTT. It encodes CASSPTPSGASTDTQYF. The rearrangement uses TRBV9 and TRBJ2-3; 7 bases are shared with TRBD2. V dropped 4 bases and J dropped 0; count of bases not matched to a gene: 11. This CDR3 has 17 residues. Germline V gene lookup returns CDR1 SGDLS and CDR2 YYNGEE.

The genes are TRBV10-3 and TRBJ2-5; 7 nucleotides align to TRBD1. CDR1 and CDR2 from the germline V gene are ENHRY and SYGVKD. The CDR3 has 13 residues. Germline trimming cut 5 bases from V and 3 bases from J; bases unmatched to any gene: 3. The CDR3, as DNA: TGTGCCATCAGTAGGGGGCCGGAAGAGACCCAGTACTTC. Translation gives CAISRGPEETQYF.

A word on this clone: This CDR3 is also generated by other DNA sequences in the sample. The chain joins TRBV5-1 to TRBJ1-1; tentatively, D is TRBD1 (5 bases). CDR3 length: 14 amino acids. Trimming pared 0 bases from V and 3 bases from J, leaving 9 bases between. Germline lookup yields CDR1 SGHRS and CDR2 YFSETQ. The CDR3 bases are TGCGCCAGCAGCTTGGTCCCGGGGGACACTGAAGCTTTCTTT. Amino acids: CASSLVPGDTEAFF. The full variable domain, in which reference TRBV5-1 and TRBJ1-1 provide the parts outside the CDR3, is KAGVTQTPRYLIKTRGQQVTLSCSPISGHRSVSWYQQTPGQGLQFLFEYFSETQRNKGNFPGRFSGRQFSNSRSEMNVSTLELGDSALYLCASSLVPGDTEAFFGQGTRLTVV.

This clone was seen once. The chain joins TRBV2 to TRBJ1-1, with TRBD1 matching over 9 bases. Trimming took 8 bases from V and 1 from J; bases not matched to a gene: 2. This CDR3 has 13 residues. Per the germline V gene, CDR1 is SNHLY and CDR2 is FYNNEI. CDR3 DNA sequence: TGTGCCAGCGAGGGACAGGGGAACACTGAAGCTTTCTTT. Protein: CASEGQGNTEAFF. The full variable domain, with the rest looked up from reference TRBV2 and TRBJ1-1, is EPEVTQTPSHQVTQMGQEVILRCVPISNHLYFYWYRQILGQKVEFLVSFYNNEISEKSEIFDDQFSVERPDGSNFTLKIRSTKLEDSAMYFCASEGQGNTEAFFGQGTRLTVV.

A few counts support this clone. The gene calls are TRBV6-4 and TRBJ2-1, with D unresolved. Germline values: CDR1 MRHNA, CDR2 SNTAGT. With 0 bases removed from V and 8 bases from J, the gap between germline ends came to 17 bases. The CDR3 is 16 residues long. DNA of the CDR3: TGTGCCAGCAGTGACTCCGGGCAGGCAGGAGTCGATGAGCAGTTCTTC. Translated, it gives CASSDSGQAGVDEQFF.

V gene TRBV7-2 combines with J gene TRBJ1-1, with unresolved D. The CDR3 has 15 residues. Trimming shortened V by 1 base and J by 7 bases, and 16 bases separated the two germline ends. Germline assignment: CDR1 SGHTA and CDR2 FQGNSA. The CDR3 DNA reads as TGTGCCAGCAGCTTAGTTTTCCGGGTGGAGGTTGAAGCTTTCTTT. Amino acids: CASSLVFRVEVEAFF.

The genes are TRBV25-1 and TRBJ1-4; TRBD1 matches 9 bases. CDR1 and CDR2 (germline): MGHDK, SYGVNS. The CDR3 is 13 residues long. J gave up 8 bases and V 4 bases, and 2 bases lay outside the gene matches. In nucleotides, the CDR3 is TGTGCCAGCAGTGGGGACAGGGACGAAAAACTGTTTTTT. Amino acids: CASSGDRDEKLFF.

In its sample, this clone was seen once. The chain is built from TRBV2 and TRBJ1-3, with D possibly being TRBD1 (5 bases). V lost 11 bases and J lost 4, with 12 bases in between. The CDR3 runs 12 residues. Germline V lookup: CDR1 SNHLY, CDR2 FYNNEI. The CDR3 DNA is TGTGCCGGGGGGGTAACGGGAAACACCATATATTTT. Protein: CAGGVTGNTIYF.

This clone was counted a single time. The sample holds other DNA sequences that translate to the same CDR3. The chain couples TRBV28 to TRBJ2-7; D is undetermined. This CDR3 has 13 amino acids. Trimming stripped 2 bases from V and 1 base from J, with 6 bases between. The germline V gene has CDR1 MDHEN and CDR2 SYDVKM. This chain's CDR3 is CASSLGFSYEQYF. The CDR3 DNA reads TGTGCCAGCAGTTTAGGGTTTTCCTACGAGCAGTACTTC.

The chain recombines TRBV7-3 with TRBJ2-2; D call uncertain. There are 14 residues in the CDR3. The V and J ends lost 5 bases and 5 bases respectively, with 12 bases between them. Germline V gene data show CDR1 as SGHTA and CDR2 as FQGTGA. CDR3 amino acids: CASSAHQDTGELFF. The CDR3 nucleotides are TGTGCCAGCAGCGCCCACCAGGATACCGGGGAGCTGTTTTTT.

V usage is TRBV11-2 and J usage is TRBJ1-2, with 7 nucleotides matching TRBD1. Germline V gives CDR1 SGHAT, CDR2 FQNNGV. The CDR3 loop spans 15 amino acids. V gave up 5 bases and J gave up 4 bases; unmatched junction bases: 10. In DNA, the CDR3 is TGTGCCAGCAGCGGGTGGGACAGAGGCTTCTATGGCTACACCTTC. Translation gives CASSGWDRGFYGYTF.

The chain couples TRBV6-1 to TRBJ1-2, with D possibly matching TRBD1 (5 bases). V gave up 3 bases and J gave up 6 bases, with 17 bases separating them. The CDR3 spans 15 residues. Germline CDR1 reads MNHNS; CDR2 reads SASEGT. The CDR3 coding sequence is TGTGCCAGCAGTGATCCTGCCCCCAGGGTGAATGGCTACACCTTC. Translated: CASSDPAPRVNGYTF.

V usage is TRBV7-9 and J usage is TRBJ2-1; TRBD1 aligns across 9 bases. V lost 5 bases to trimming and J lost 8 bases; unmatched junction nucleotides: 10. Germline loops: CDR1 SEHNR, CDR2 FQNEAQ (reference sequence). The CDR3 consists of 15 residues. The CDR3 region is CASSKLTGGDDEQFF. DNA of the CDR3: TGTGCCAGCAGCAAATTGACAGGGGGGGACGATGAGCAGTTCTTC.

A remark on this clone: The same CDR3 is also encoded by other DNA sequences in this sample. The J gene is TRBJ1-2, the V gene TRBV19, with TRBD1 identical over 8 bases. This CDR3 has 14 residues. The V gene end was trimmed by 3 bases and the J gene end by 3 bases; junction bases not matched to a gene: 3. Per the germline V gene, CDR1 is LNHDA and CDR2 is SQIVND (reference sequence). The CDR3 region has the DNA TGTGCCAGTAGTATTCAGGGGGCGGACTATGGCTACACCTTC. It yields the protein CASSIQGADYGYTF.